This T cell receptor beta chain appears in the sequencing data of a study of regulatory T cells in long-lasting Graves disease. Study results and limitations: Those with persistent disease had in common more public clonotypes (about 2,500) than new patients (roughly 930). The study found TRBV28, TRBJ1-2 and TRBJ2-5 favored in persistent disease.

The time point: newly diagnosed GD, antithyroid drugs for less than 3 months. The authors made the TCR library using RNA they extracted from PBMCs. Graves' disease diagnoses used American Thyroid Association guidelines. This clonotype was found a few times. Its antigen remains unidentified. The CDR3 runs 16 residues. Germline V gene data show CDR1 as DFQATT and CDR2 as SNEGSKA (reference sequence). Trimming removed 5 bases at V and 8 bases at J, with 25 bases between. Libraries of TCR beta came from iRepertoire HTBI primers plus Arm-PCR of CDR3 regions. TCRdb independently ran MiXCR on the multiplex PCR reads; one entry per CDR3 protein. Among 550,000 to 600,000 distinct CDR3 sequences listed, around 15% were seen once. This sample also belongs to another study, concerning T cells in Graves' hyperthyroidism and ophthalmopathy.

This chain links TRBV20-1 with TRBJ2-1; possibly TRBD2 for D (6 bases). The sequence derives from a man in his late teens or twenties with Graves disease. The sequences come from peripheral blood mononuclear cells (PBMCs), collected at new diagnosis, from a patient treated with antithyroid drugs. The CDR3, as DNA: TGCAGTGCTCCGTCCCGTCCCGGGACTGCAGGGTATGAGCAGTTCTTC. It translates to CSAPSRPGTAGYEQFF.